These 20 T cell receptor beta chains came from one sample sequenced in a study of blood T cell repertoires in COVID-19. Sequencing was performed with immunoSEQ multiplex PCR; in TCRdb, only in-frame clones are kept and a portion is missing. The data contain tens of thousands of clones, roughly 80% of them singletons. Sequenced sample: peripheral blood. These receptors all come from a woman aged 60-75 years with acute or convalescent COVID-19.

This chain joins TRBV5-1 and TRBJ1-2, with 9 bases lining up with TRBD1. There are 13 residues in the CDR3. After removal of 3 bases from V and 8 bases from J, the junction contained 5 bases not matched to a gene. The germline V gene has CDR1 SGHRS and CDR2 YFSETQ. The CDR3 sequence is CASSWDREAGYTF. The CDR3 bases are TGCGCCAGCAGCTGGGACAGGGAGGCGGGCTACACCTTC.

The chain employs TRBV19 and TRBJ2-2; D perhaps matches TRBD1 (6 bases). There are 13 residues in the CDR3. CDR1 is LNHDA and CDR2 is SQIVND in the germline V gene (reference sequence). Trimming pared 6 bases from V and 1 base from J, leaving 6 bases between. The CDR3 region is CASRQGNTGELFF. The CDR3 coding sequence is TGTGCCAGTAGACAGGGGAACACCGGGGAGCTGTTTTTT.

V and J are TRBV5-6 and TRBJ2-7; maybe TRBD2 (7 bases). CDR1 and CDR2 (germline): SGHDT, YYEEEE. The CDR3 length is 16 residues. V was pared by 0 bases and J by 2 bases, with 15 bases between. The CDR3 DNA follows: TGTGCCAGCAGCTTGGCCCGGGGGGACATGGCCTACGAGCAGTACTTC. This encodes CASSLARGDMAYEQYF. Supplemented by reference TRBV5-6 and TRBJ2-7, the full variable domain reads DAGVTQSPTHLIKTRGQQVTLRCSPKSGHDTVSWYQQALGQGPQFIFQYYEEEERQRGNFPDRFSGHQFPNYSSELNVNALLLGDSALYLCASSLARGDMAYEQYFGPGTRLTVT.

The chain couples TRBV10-2 to TRBJ1-5; 8 bases match TRBD1. Germline CDR1 is WSHSY and CDR2 is SAAADI. With V trimmed by 8 bases and J by 2 bases, 8 bases remained unmatched. CDR3 size: 15 residues. The CDR3 loop is CASGQGGEGNQPQHF. In DNA, the CDR3 is TGCGCCAGCGGACAGGGCGGGGAGGGCAATCAGCCCCAGCATTTT.

The chain uses TRBV7-2 and TRBJ2-7, with D possibly TRBD2 on 6 matching bases. Trimming cost V 1 base and J 1 base, with 8 bases left between them. This CDR3 region has 14 residues. CDR1 and CDR2 from the germline V gene are SGHTA and FQGNSA. The CDR3: CASSLGAGSYEQYF. Written as DNA, the CDR3 is TGTGCCAGCAGCTTAGGGGCGGGGTCCTACGAGCAGTACTTC.

There are a few counts of this clone. This chain connects TRBV6-5 to TRBJ1-1; 7 bases match TRBD1. CDR1 and CDR2 (germline): MNHEY, SVGAGI. There are 14 residues in the CDR3. V shed 7 bases, J shed 1 base, and the junction held 6 bases outside the gene matches. The CDR3 loop reads CASNSRTGNTEAFF. The CDR3 nucleotides are TGTGCCAGCAACTCCAGGACAGGGAACACTGAAGCTTTCTTT.

CDR3 in amino acids: CASIGTVHEKLFF. The DNA of the CDR3 is TGTGCCAGTATTGGGACAGTACATGAAAAACTGTTTTTT. The J gene is TRBJ1-4, the V gene TRBV19; 7 bases are a match to TRBD1. CDR1 LNHDA and CDR2 SQIVND come from the germline V gene (reference sequence). After removal of 7 bases from V and 6 bases from J, the junction contained 5 bases not matched to a gene. The CDR3 sequence is 13 residues long.

V gene TRBV3-1 (or the pseudogene TRBV3-2) combines with J gene TRBJ2-1; 8 bases map to TRBD2. V was clipped by 1 base and J by 9 bases; unmatched bases: 8. Germline V gene data show CDR1 as LGHDT and CDR2 as YNNKEL (reference sequence). There are 15 residues in the CDR3. Here the CDR3 DNA reads TGTGCCAGCAGCCAAGGTGCGGGGGGCCTAGGTGAGCAGTTCTTC. Amino acids: CASSQGAGGLGEQFF.

The V gene is TRBV28, the J gene TRBJ2-5; TRBD1 agrees at 7 bases. Germline V lookup: CDR1 MDHEN, CDR2 SYDVKM. The V segment lost 2 bases and the J segment 2 bases; nucleotides outside the gene matches: 2. The CDR3 runs to 14 residues. CDR3 protein: CASSLPGGQETQYF. The DNA of the CDR3 is TGTGCCAGCAGTTTACCAGGGGGACAAGAGACCCAGTACTTC.

This clone was detected a few times. The chain has TRBV7-8 and TRBJ1-3; D is possibly TRBD1 (5 bases). This CDR3 is 13 amino acids long. CDR1 is SGHVS and CDR2 is FQNEAQ in the germline V gene. The V end lost 4 bases, the J end lost 4 bases, and 8 bases lay between the germline ends. The CDR3 coding sequence is TGTGCCAGCAGCTCGGACATCGGAAACACCATATATTTT. Translated: CASSSDIGNTIYF. Full variable domain (missing parts from reference TRBV7-8 and TRBJ1-3): GAGVSQSPRYKVAKRGQDVALRCDPISGHVSLFWYQQALGQGPEFLTYFQNEAQLDKSGLPSDRFFAERPEGSVSTLKIQRTQQEDSAVYLCASSSDIGNTIYFGEGSWLTVV.

The genes are TRBV11-2 and TRBJ1-2; the match to TRBD1 covers 11 bases. Unmatched junction bases numbered 2, after V lost 1 base and J lost 1 base. In germline, CDR1 is SGHAT, CDR2 FQNNGV. The CDR3 is 16 amino acids. This CDR3 reads CASSLGGTGGNYGYTF. The CDR3 DNA reads TGTGCCAGCAGCTTAGGGGGGACAGGGGGTAACTATGGCTACACCTTC.

The chain uses TRBV5-4 and TRBJ2-7, with a possible D match to TRBD2 (7 bases). Trimming took off 3 bases at V and 4 bases at J, with 17 bases between the two ends. CDR1 SGHNT and CDR2 YYREEE come from the germline V gene (reference sequence). There are 15 residues in the CDR3. DNA of the CDR3: TGTGCCAGCAGCTCTCCGGGACAAGCGGGATACGAGCAGTACTTC. Protein sequence: CASSSPGQAGYEQYF.

The chain couples TRBV18 to TRBJ2-2; the D gene is possibly TRBD2 (5 bases). The CDR3 runs 15 residues. CDR1 is KGHSH, CDR2 LQKENI, per germline. Trimming took off 6 bases at V and 8 bases at J, with 19 bases between the two ends. This CDR3 is CASSPALAGLGELFF. DNA for the CDR3: TGTGCCAGCTCTCCGGCTCTTGCGGGCCTGGGGGAGCTGTTTTTT.

This clone was detected only once. The chain uses TRBV5-1 and TRBJ2-7; 7 positions agree with TRBD1. V dropped 4 bases and J dropped 2; count of bases not matched to a gene: 12. The CDR3 is made up of 16 amino acids. Germline-derived CDR1 and CDR2 are SGHRS and YFSETQ. CDR3 nucleotides: TGCGCCAGCAGCAGAGGGGACAGAGAATCTACCTACGAGCAGTACTTC. Translation: CASSRGDRESTYEQYF.

The chain uses TRBV6-4 and TRBJ1-5; D remains unclear. Per the germline V gene, CDR1 is MRHNA and CDR2 is SNTAGT. The CDR3 loop spans 13 amino acids. Trimming left V 9 bases short and J 5 bases short, with 14 bases between. The CDR3 sequence is CASSLDGDQPQHF. In nucleotides, the CDR3 is TGTGCCAGTTCCTTAGACGGAGATCAGCCCCAGCATTTT.

In this sample, this clone turned up a few times. The chain is built from TRBV5-5 and TRBJ1-4; D gene uncertain. CDR3 length: 14 amino acids. V was clipped by 4 bases and J by 0 bases, with 7 bases between them. The germline gives CDR1 SGHKS, CDR2 YYEKEE (reference sequence). CDR3 DNA: TGTGCCAGCAGCCTCACAGCAACTAATGAAAAACTGTTTTTT. It translates to CASSLTATNEKLFF.

This chain connects TRBV11-3 to TRBJ2-3, with TRBD2 matching over 8 bases. The V gene's germline CDR1 is SGHNT and CDR2 YENEEA. With 2 bases clipped from V and 0 bases from J, the junction kept 4 bases outside the gene matches. This CDR3 is built from 16 residues. CDR3 nucleotide sequence: TGTGCCAGCAGCTTATTCGGCGGGGGGAGCACAGATACGCAGTATTTT. Its protein is CASSLFGGGSTDTQYF.

The V call is TRBV29-1, the J call TRBJ1-2; 9 nucleotides align to TRBD1. The CDR3 extends over 15 amino acids. The germline gives CDR1 SQVTM, CDR2 ANQGSEA. V trimming: 0 bases; J trimming: 2 bases; junction bases outside the gene matches: 4. The CDR3 DNA is TGCAGCGTTGAAGAAACAGGGGGCCGAAACTATGGCTACACCTTC. As protein: CSVEETGGRNYGYTF.

The rearrangement links TRBV4-1 to TRBJ1-5; 8 bases align to TRBD1. The CDR3 loop spans 16 amino acids. V lost 0 bases and J lost 4; bases outside the gene matches: 5. The germline V gene encodes CDR1 MGHRA and CDR2 YSYEKL. CDR3 in amino acids: CASSQDRTGRNQPQHF. CDR3 bases: TGCGCCAGCAGCCAAGATAGGACAGGGAGGAATCAGCCCCAGCATTTT.

V and J are TRBV10-2 and TRBJ1-1, with 10 bases that match TRBD1. CDR3 length: 12 residues. Germline V gene data show CDR1 as WSHSY and CDR2 as SAAADI. V shed 7 bases, J shed 8 bases, and the junction held 4 bases outside the gene matches. CDR3 sequence reads: CASTTGGLEAFF. For the CDR3, the DNA is TGCGCCAGCACGACAGGGGGCCTAGAAGCTTTCTTT.